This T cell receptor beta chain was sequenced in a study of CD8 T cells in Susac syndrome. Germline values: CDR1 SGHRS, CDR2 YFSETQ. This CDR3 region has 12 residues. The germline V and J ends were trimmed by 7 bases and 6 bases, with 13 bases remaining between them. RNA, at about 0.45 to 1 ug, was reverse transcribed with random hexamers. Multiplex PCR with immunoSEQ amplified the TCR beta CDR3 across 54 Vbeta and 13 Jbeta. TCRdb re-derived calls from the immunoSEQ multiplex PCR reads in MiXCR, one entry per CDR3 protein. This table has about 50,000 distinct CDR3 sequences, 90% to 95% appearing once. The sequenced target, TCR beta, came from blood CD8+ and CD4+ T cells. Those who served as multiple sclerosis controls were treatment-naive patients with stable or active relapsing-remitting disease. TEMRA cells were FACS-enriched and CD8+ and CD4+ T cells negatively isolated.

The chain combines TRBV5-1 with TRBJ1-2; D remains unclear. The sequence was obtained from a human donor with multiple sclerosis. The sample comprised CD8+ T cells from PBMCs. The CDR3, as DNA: TGCGCCAGCGACATGGGCTCCCATGGCTACACCTTC. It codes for CASDMGSHGYTF.